One and the same sample provided the 11 T cell receptor beta chains below, sequenced in a study of blood T cell repertoires in COVID-19. Clones were sequenced by immunoSEQ multiplex PCR, and TCRdb holds only the in-frame ones, with some missing. The table lists 70,000 or so clones, about 85% of them singletons, with about 4.2% in the top ten. Material for sequencing was peripheral blood. These receptors came from an older man with active COVID-19.

This rearrangement joins TRBV27 to TRBJ2-7; D may be TRBD2 (7 bases). The V gene lost 4 bases and the J gene lost 0 bases, with 13 bases spanning the gap. The V gene's germline CDR1 is MNHEY and CDR2 SMNVEV (reference sequence). The CDR3 spans 15 residues. As DNA, the CDR3 is TGTGCCAGCAGTTGGGGGGGGCAAAGCTCCTACGAGCAGTACTTC. Residues: CASSWGGQSSYEQYF.

The rearrangement links TRBV10-3 to TRBJ2-2, with 7 bases lining up with TRBD2. Germline trimming cut 6 bases from V and 4 bases from J; bases unmatched to any gene: 5. Germline V gives CDR1 ENHRY, CDR2 SYGVKD. This CDR3 comprises 14 residues. The CDR3 loop is CAISPGTTTGELFF. Here the CDR3 DNA reads TGTGCCATCAGCCCCGGGACTACCACCGGGGAGCTGTTTTTT.

The genes are TRBV5-4 and TRBJ2-5; a possible D gene is TRBD1 (8 bases). The CDR3 loop spans 15 amino acids. CDR1 is SGHNT and CDR2 is YYREEE in the germline V gene (reference sequence). Trimming cost V 4 bases and J 5 bases, with 18 bases left between them. This chain's CDR3 is CASSRTTGGGETQYF. The CDR3 nucleotides read TGTGCCAGCAGCCGGACCACAGGGGGAGGGGAGACCCAGTACTTC.

The sample holds one count of this clone. The chain carries TRBV5-1 and TRBJ2-3, with D perhaps TRBD2 (6 bases). Germline CDR1 and CDR2: SGHRS and YFSETQ. This CDR3 is 12 amino acids long. The germline V and J ends were trimmed by 7 bases and 2 bases, with 8 bases remaining between them. The CDR3 region is CASRGYTDTQYF. DNA of the CDR3: TGCGCCAGCCGGGGGTACACAGATACGCAGTATTTT.

J is TRBJ1-5 and V is TRBV4-1; no clear D. This CDR3 region has 15 residues. V was cut by 0 bases and J by 9 bases, with 15 bases left in between. Germline V gene sequence: CDR1 MGHRA, CDR2 YSYEKL. In nucleotides, the CDR3 is TGCGCCAGCAGCCAAGAGGAGGGCACCGAGATGCCCCAGCATTTT. Translation gives CASSQEEGTEMPQHF.

The V call is TRBV7-7, the J call TRBJ1-3; D not certain. Trimming pared 10 bases from V and 4 bases from J, leaving 8 bases between. The CDR3 length is 11 residues. The germline V gene encodes CDR1 SSHAT and CDR2 FNYEAQ (reference sequence). Here the CDR3 DNA reads TGTGCCATCCTCGGGGGAAACACCATATATTTT. The encoded protein is CAILGGNTIYF.

A word on this clone: The junction and the germline gene differ at one end; a read error may be behind it. The V call is TRBV7-7, the J call TRBJ2-5, with a tentative D call TRBD2 (6 bases). The CDR3 extends over 15 amino acids. Per the germline V gene, CDR1 is SSHAT and CDR2 is FNYEAQ (reference sequence). The CDR3 here is CASSPPGTPGETQYF. CDR3 bases: TGTGCTAGCAGCCCGCCGGGGACTCCGGGGGAGACCCAGTACTTC.

The rearrangement joins TRBV9 to TRBJ2-5; TRBD1 is a possible D gene (5 bases). Germline V gene sequence: CDR1 SGDLS, CDR2 YYNGEE. Trimming cost V 2 bases and J 5 bases, with 7 bases left between them. The CDR3 has 12 amino acids. DNA for the CDR3: TGTGCCAGCAGCGTCCCAGGGGAGACCCAGTACTTC. Residues: CASSVPGETQYF.

The rearrangement links TRBV7-2 to TRBJ2-1, with a weak D call TRBD1 (5 bases). This CDR3 has 16 residues. V was trimmed by 4 bases and J by 8 bases, leaving 21 bases between them. From germline, CDR1 is SGHTA and CDR2 FQGNSA. In nucleotides, the CDR3 is TGTGCCAGCAGCTCCTTAGGGGCCCCATACTTCCATGAGCAGTTCTTC. This translates into CASSSLGAPYFHEQFF.

Here the CDR3 reads CASSPGETQYF. CDR3 bases: TGTGCCAGCAGCCCCGGGGAGACCCAGTACTTC. The V and J genes are TRBV12-3 or TRBV12-4 and TRBJ2-5; D unresolved. This CDR3 is 11 amino acids long. The V end lost 6 bases, the J end lost 5 bases, and 7 bases lay between the germline ends.

The chain uses TRBV11-3 and TRBJ1-1; D gene ambiguous. Germline V lookup: CDR1 SGHNT, CDR2 YENEEA. The V and J ends lost 6 bases and 8 bases respectively, with 13 bases between them. CDR3 length: 12 amino acids. CDR3 in DNA: TGTGCCAGCAGGGGCCCTTCGGGAGAAGCTTTCTTT. Translating gives CASRGPSGEAFF.